Following are 27 T cell receptor beta chains from one sample sequenced in a study of lymphopenia after photon versus proton radiotherapy. Sequenced by immunoSEQ multiplex PCR; TCRdb stores in-frame clones only, minus some. The sample includes fewer than 25,000 clones, about 89% of them seen just once. The sequenced sample was peripheral blood, obtained from a patient treated with proton-based radiotherapy. These receptors all come from a man older than 75 with esophageal cancer.

In DNA form, the CDR3 reads TGTGCCAGTAGTTGGGGGACGACAGGTCGAATAGGTGAGCAGTTCTTC. Translated, it gives CASSWGTTGRIGEQFF. The V and J genes are TRBV19 and TRBJ2-1; D may be TRBD1 (6 bases). The germline gives CDR1 LNHDA, CDR2 SQIVND (reference sequence). The CDR3 runs to 16 residues. The germline V and J ends were trimmed by 5 bases and 9 bases, with 23 bases remaining between them.

In this sample, this clone turned up once. The chain links TRBV2 to TRBJ1-1, with 8 positions matching TRBD1. Germline values: CDR1 SNHLY, CDR2 FYNNEI. The CDR3 sequence is 14 residues long. Trimming removed 7 bases from V and 3 bases from J; junction bases left unmatched: 7. The CDR3 sequence is CASIYTRGHTEAFF. CDR3 DNA: TGTGCCAGCATTTATACCAGGGGGCACACTGAAGCTTTCTTT.

This clone appeared a single time. CDR3 in DNA: TGTGCCAGCAGTGCAGGGGACAGGGAGGTGAAACTGTTTTTT. This codes for CASSAGDREVKLFF. This chain links TRBV25-1 with TRBJ1-4; TRBD1 matches at 9 bases. This CDR3 has 14 amino acids. V dropped 4 bases and J dropped 11; count of bases not matched to a gene: 8. The germline V gene encodes CDR1 MGHDK and CDR2 SYGVNS.

The rearrangement uses TRBV6-1 and TRBJ2-3, with a tentative D call TRBD1 (6 bases). Between the trimmed V and J ends, which lost 9 bases and 2 bases, there was a span of 12 bases. The CDR3 has 13 residues. Germline CDR1 MNHNS, CDR2 SASEGT. CDR3 loop: CASNRVSTDTQYF. For the CDR3, the DNA is TGTGCCAGTAACAGGGTATCCACAGATACGCAGTATTTT.

CDR3 protein: CASSPRENYEQYF. The CDR3 DNA reads TGCGCCAGCAGTCCTCGGGAAAACTACGAGCAGTACTTC. This chain uses TRBV4-1 with TRBJ2-7; weak D call: TRBD2 (5 bases). The V gene lost 6 bases and the J gene lost 3 bases, with 12 bases spanning the gap. This CDR3 contains 13 residues. Germline lookup yields CDR1 MGHRA and CDR2 YSYEKL.

This chain links TRBV30 with TRBJ2-7; 7 bases are a match to TRBD2. The V gene's germline CDR1 is GTSNPN and CDR2 SVGIG (reference sequence). The CDR3 runs to 15 residues. The ends lost 0 bases at V and 0 bases at J; junction bases unmatched: 5. CDR3 DNA: TGTGCCTGGAGTGTTTATGGCGGGAGCTCCTACGAGCAGTACTTC. Translation: CAWSVYGGSSYEQYF.

The rearrangement links TRBV30 to TRBJ2-7; D is perhaps TRBD1 (5 bases). V was pared by 0 bases and J by 3 bases, with 12 bases between. Germline loops: CDR1 GTSNPN, CDR2 SVGIG (reference sequence). The CDR3 sequence is 14 residues long. The CDR3 DNA sequence: TGTGCCTGGAGTGTATTGGACACTCGCTACGAGCAGTACTTC. This encodes CAWSVLDTRYEQYF.

The rearrangement joins TRBV9 to TRBJ2-2, with 11 bases matching TRBD2. CDR3 length equals 19 residues. CDR1 SGDLS and CDR2 YYNGEE come from the germline V gene. Germline trimming cut 3 bases from V and 7 bases from J; bases unmatched to any gene: 17. In nucleotides, the CDR3 is TGTGCCAGCAGCGGAGTCCCCTCACTAGCGGGAGTACCGTACGGGGAGCTGTTTTTT. Its protein product is CASSGVPSLAGVPYGELFF.

The chain joins TRBV11-3 to TRBJ2-3, with TRBD1 matching over 8 bases. V gave up 3 bases and J gave up 0 bases; unmatched junction bases: 2. The V gene's germline CDR1 is SGHNT and CDR2 YENEEA. The CDR3 loop spans 15 amino acids. The CDR3 reads CASSFQGASTDTQYF. In nucleotides, the CDR3 is TGTGCCAGCAGCTTCCAGGGGGCAAGCACAGATACGCAGTATTTT.

V usage is TRBV28 and J usage is TRBJ2-6, with 9 bases fitting TRBD1. Unmatched junction bases numbered 5, after V lost 5 bases and J lost 6 bases. The CDR3 totals 15 residues. Germline V gene data show CDR1 as MDHEN and CDR2 as SYDVKM. The CDR3 DNA follows: TGTGCCAGCAGTCGACCACAGGGGGCGGCCAACGTCCTGACTTTC. This gives the protein CASSRPQGAANVLTF.

J is TRBJ2-1 and V is TRBV4-1, with TRBD2 as a possible D gene (6 bases). Germline CDR1 MGHRA, CDR2 YSYEKL. The CDR3 has 15 residues. V lost 4 bases to trimming and J lost 0 bases, with 10 bases between them. The CDR3 loop is CASSLKAGSYNEQFF. CDR3 in DNA: TGCGCCAGCAGCCTAAAAGCGGGCTCCTACAATGAGCAGTTCTTC.

This clone was counted a few times. V gene TRBV11-3 combines with J gene TRBJ2-5, with D perhaps given as TRBD1 or TRBD2 (7 bases each). Trimming removed 4 bases at V and 1 base at J, with 10 bases between. This CDR3 contains 14 residues. The V gene's germline CDR1 is SGHNT and CDR2 YENEEA. CDR3 sequence (DNA): TGTGCCAGCAGCTCCAGGGGGGGCCAAGAGACCCAGTACTTC. Protein: CASSSRGGQETQYF.

This chain links TRBV13 with TRBJ1-1, with D perhaps matching TRBD1 (5 bases). The V gene lost 4 bases and the J gene lost 5 bases, with 20 bases spanning the gap. The CDR3 totals 16 residues. The V gene's germline CDR1 is PRHDT and CDR2 FYEKMQ (reference sequence). CDR3 loop: CASSSQRGTIGTEAFF. The CDR3 DNA is TGTGCCAGCAGCTCTCAACGTGGGACCATCGGGACTGAAGCTTTCTTT.

The V and J genes are TRBV6-6 and TRBJ2-7; the match to TRBD1 covers 8 bases. CDR3 length: 15 amino acids. CDR1 and CDR2 (germline): MNHNY, SVGAGI (reference sequence). Trimming at V came to 6 bases and at J to 10 bases, leaving 17 bases not matched to a gene. The CDR3 nucleotides are TGTGCCAGCAGCCAAGGGACAGGTCCGTTCTCTCGTCAGTACTTC. This sequence encodes CASSQGTGPFSRQYF.

The chain recombines TRBV5-1 with TRBJ2-7; D is unresolved. This CDR3 has 14 amino acids. V lost 1 base to trimming and J lost 3 bases, with 11 bases between them. CDR1 is SGHRS, CDR2 YFSETQ, per germline. CDR3 in DNA: TGCGCCAGCAGCTTGTTGGGATGGGGCTACGAGCAGTACTTC. Translating it yields CASSLLGWGYEQYF.

V usage is TRBV6-6 and J usage is TRBJ2-1; 8 nucleotides line up with TRBD1. After removal of 2 bases from V and 5 bases from J, the junction contained 5 bases not matched to a gene. This CDR3 is 15 amino acids long. Germline V gene data show CDR1 as MNHNY and CDR2 as SVGAGI (reference sequence). In DNA form, the CDR3 reads TGTGCCAGCAGTTACGGGACAGGCATTGACAATGAGCAGTTCTTC. Its protein product is CASSYGTGIDNEQFF.

The sample holds one count of this clone. The gene calls are TRBV27 and TRBJ2-2; TRBD2 agrees at 13 bases. CDR3 length: 19 amino acids. V was clipped by 6 bases and J by 6 bases; unmatched bases: 16. Looked up from germline, CDR1 is MNHEY and CDR2 is SMNVEV (reference sequence). CDR3 bases: TGTGCCAGCAGCCGGACCGGACTAGCGGGAGAGGTATCAGCCGGGGAGCTGTTTTTT. It encodes CASSRTGLAGEVSAGELFF.

CDR3 nucleotides: TGTGCCAGCAGCCCCGGGGTCTCTGGAAACACCATATATTTT. Protein: CASSPGVSGNTIYF. This rearrangement joins TRBV11-1 to TRBJ1-3, with D hard to call. V lost 5 bases and J 0 bases, leaving 8 bases between the germline ends. In germline, CDR1 is SGHAT, CDR2 FQDESV (reference sequence). This CDR3 has 14 residues. The full variable domain, completed using reference TRBV11-1 and TRBJ1-3, is EAEVAQSPRYKITEKSQAVAFWCDPISGHATLYWYRQILGQGPELLVQFQDESVVDDSQLPKDRFSAERLKGVDSTLKIQPAELGDSAMYLCASSPGVSGNTIYFGEGSWLTVV.

This chain uses TRBV2 with TRBJ2-1, with TRBD2 matching 13 bases. V was clipped by 6 bases and J by 10 bases; unmatched bases: 9. This CDR3 comprises 15 residues. Germline V gene data show CDR1 as SNHLY and CDR2 as FYNNEI. This CDR3 is CASRSTSGGAREQFF. In DNA form, the CDR3 reads TGTGCCAGCAGAAGCACTAGCGGGGGGGCCAGGGAGCAGTTCTTC.

The J gene is TRBJ2-3, the V gene TRBV5-8; the D gene is possibly TRBD2 (6 bases). CDR3 length: 17 amino acids. The germline V and J ends were trimmed by 0 bases and 2 bases, with 16 bases remaining between them. CDR1 and CDR2 (germline): SGHTS, YDEGEE. The CDR3 DNA reads TGTGCCAGCAGCTTGGGGGCAGGAGGGCTCCTCACAGATACGCAGTATTTT. Translation: CASSLGAGGLLTDTQYF.

The gene calls are TRBV7-2 and TRBJ1-4; 7 bases map to TRBD1. Germline CDR1 and CDR2: SGHTA and FQGNSA. Losses at the gene ends were 5 bases for V and 3 bases for J; bases not matched to a gene: 3. CDR3 length equals 14 residues. The CDR3, as DNA: TGTGCCAGCAGCCCTGGGACAGCTAATGAAAAACTGTTTTTT. Amino acid sequence: CASSPGTANEKLFF. The entire variable domain, with the rest obtained from reference TRBV7-2 and TRBJ1-4, is as follows: GAGVSQSPSNKVTEKGKDVELRCDPISGHTALYWYRQSLGQGLEFLIYFQGNSAPDKSGLPSDRFSAERTGGSVSTLTIQRTQQEDSAVYLCASSPGTANEKLFFGSGTQLSVL.

The chain recombines TRBV4-3 with TRBJ2-2; D is ambiguous. Trimming took 0 bases from V and 0 from J, leaving 14 bases between them. CDR1 is LGHNA, CDR2 YSLEER, per germline. There are 18 residues in the CDR3. Here the CDR3 reads CASSQDYLGISNTGELFF. DNA for the CDR3: TGCGCCAGCAGCCAAGATTATTTGGGGATTTCGAACACCGGGGAGCTGTTTTTT.

The genes are TRBV10-3 and TRBJ2-4, with D maybe TRBD2 (7 bases). V lost 2 bases and J 15 bases, leaving 17 bases between the germline ends. The CDR3 spans 13 residues. Germline CDR1 and CDR2: ENHRY and SYGVKD. CDR3 nucleotides: TGTGCCATCAGTGAGATGGGGGGGCGTAATCCGTACTTC. Translated: CAISEMGGRNPYF.

Details on this clone: An end of the junction differs from the germline gene, which may be a read error. The chain joins TRBV7-7 to TRBJ2-3; perhaps TRBD2 as D (6 bases). There are 14 residues in the CDR3. Per germline, CDR1 SSHAT and CDR2 FNYEAQ (reference sequence). The CDR3 spells CASSLGGPTDTQYF. Written as DNA, the CDR3 is TGTGCTAGCAGCTTGGGGGGTCCGACAGATACGCAGTATTTT. The full variable domain, in which reference TRBV7-7 and TRBJ2-3 provide the parts outside the CDR3, is GAGVSQSPRYKVTKRGQDVTLRCDPISSHATLYWYQQALGQGPEFLTYFNYEAQPDKSGLPSDRFSAERPEGSISTLTIQRTEQRDSAMYRCASSLGGPTDTQYFGPGTRLTVL.

In nucleotides, the CDR3 is TGTGCCAGCAGCTTAAGCAGAAGCACAGATACGCAGTATTTT. Amino acids: CASSLSRSTDTQYF. This chain connects TRBV7-2 to TRBJ2-3, with no clear D. Germline V gene lookup returns CDR1 SGHTA and CDR2 FQGNSA. V was shortened by 2 bases and J by 0 bases, with 6 bases between the two germline ends. This CDR3 comprises 14 residues.

The genes are TRBV5-1 and TRBJ1-2; D unclear. Germline V CDR1 and CDR2: SGHRS, YFSETQ. V shed 0 bases and J shed 5 bases, with 20 bases lying between them. The CDR3 has 17 residues. This CDR3 reads CASSLAPGGDYPYGYTF. The CDR3, as DNA: TGCGCCAGCAGCTTGGCCCCGGGAGGCGACTATCCATATGGCTACACCTTC. The complete variable domain, with remaining parts taken from reference TRBV5-1 and TRBJ1-2, reads KAGVTQTPRYLIKTRGQQVTLSCSPISGHRSVSWYQQTPGQGLQFLFEYFSETQRNKGNFPGRFSGRQFSNSRSEMNVSTLELGDSALYLCASSLAPGGDYPYGYTFGSGTRLTVV.

V and J are TRBV10-1 and TRBJ2-7; 7 nucleotides agree with TRBD1. The V and J ends lost 7 bases and 4 bases, in that order; junction bases with no gene match: 22. Germline V gene data show CDR1 as WNHNN and CDR2 as SYGVQD (reference sequence). This CDR3 is built from 18 residues. DNA for the CDR3: TGCGCCAGCACCACGAGTGACCCAACGACAGGGTCGAGTTACGAGCAGTACTTC. It encodes CASTTSDPTTGSSYEQYF.